This T cell receptor (beta chain) was found in a study of STAT5B mutations in CD4+ large granular lymphocyte leukemia. As for this clone: Its antigen is unknown.

Findings and limits, study-wide: Data were not HLA-matched across samples. TRBV06-family usage was enriched in top patient clones (8/27) versus controls (2/35).

Germline V lookup: CDR1 LGHNA, CDR2 YSLEER. V gave up 4 bases and J gave up 4 bases; unmatched junction bases: 5. CDR3 length: 14 amino acids. In the source study's methods: Putative leukemic clones, 45 to 70 in all, each exceeded 5% of the repertoire. Measured with immunoSEQ multiplex PCR; TCRdb has only the in-frame clones, and not every one. Clone size and V and J calls were adopted from that table, with D and trimming inferred from the DNA. The sample has fewer than 5,000 clones; roughly 71% are singletons. Source material: PBMCs. This sequence originates from a man between 60 and 75 years old with CD4+ T-cell large granular lymphocyte leukemia. The rearrangement links TRBV4-3 to TRBJ2-7; 9 bases fit TRBD1. CDR3 DNA sequence: TGCGCCAGCAGCCGCGACAGGGGGAATTACGAGCAGTACTTC. Its protein is CASSRDRGNYEQYF.